These T cell receptor beta chains were read from a single sample in a study of cytomegalovirus exposure and HLA in healthy donors. Assay used: immunoSEQ multiplex PCR; TCRdb lists only in-frame clones, some missing. This repertoire shows around 150,000 clones, about four fifths found once; its top ten account for approximately 2.8%. The sequenced material came from PBMCs. These receptors were taken from a male donor in good health and CMV-seronegative. CDR3s include the opening cysteine and the closing phenylalanine or tryptophan.

>TRBJ1-1|TRBV6-5
CASSPLDRGAEAFF
>TRBJ1-1|TRBV5-4
CASSLADRRAFF
>TRBJ2-6|TRBV14
CASSQIHSGANVLTF
>TRBJ2-5|TRBV5-4
CASTKGQMQETQYF
>TRBJ1-2|TRBV4-1
CASSPGTGTHYGYTF
>TRBJ2-1|TRBV10-3
CAISDTTSGYNEQFF
>TRBJ2-1|TRBV7-8
CASSLGRAQERFF
>TRBJ2-2|TRBV18
CASSLHPANTGELFF
>TRBJ1-5|TRBV2
CASSTNRGNQPQHF
>TRBJ1-2|TRBV18
CASSPGTDLYGYTF
>TRBJ1-2|TRBV5-6
CASSQGQGDYGYTF
>TRBJ1-6|TRBV2
CASSVGTGLGSPLHF
>TRBJ2-3|TRBV13
CASAFGLAESTDTQYF
>TRBJ1-2|TRBV5-1
CASSLDSSYGYTF
>TRBJ2-1|TRBV5-1
CASRPGLADYNEQFF
>TRBJ2-3|TRBV7-8
CASGGLAGSTDTQYF